This TCR beta chain was observed in a study of shared clonotypes between healthy human individuals. Overall study findings and caveats: Specimens sampled were limited to blood, with tissue repertoires likely differing.

Data came from immunoSEQ multiplex PCR; TCRdb stores just in-frame clones and leaves some out. The sample shows approximately 500,000 clones, more than 65% of them seen only once. Of note for this clone: Antigen specificity is unknown.

The germline V gene encodes CDR1 MNHEY and CDR2 SMNVEV (reference sequence). The CDR3 length is 16 residues. V gave up 1 base and J gave up 7 bases, with 17 bases separating them. The sample comprised PBMCs. The TCR sequence derives from a woman aged 40 to 49 in good health. Some clones in this sample may be carry-over from other donors' samples. The chain employs TRBV27 and TRBJ2-1, with D perhaps matching TRBD1 or TRBD2 (5 bases each). CDR3 protein: CASSLLLGVGMNEQFF. The CDR3 nucleotides are TGTGCCAGCAGTTTATTGCTGGGGGTGGGAATGAATGAGCAGTTCTTC.